Listed here are 19 T cell receptor delta chains from one sample, sequenced in a study of γδ T cells in repeated Plasmodium falciparum infection. Gammadelta T cells were flow-sorted from PBMC into Vgamma9/Vdelta2+ and Vdelta2-negative populations for bulk analysis. TCRdb processed the multiplex PCR reads again with the CATT caller. The sample has 90,000 or so delta-chain clones, over 0.75% seen once; the top ten hold 9% to 10%. The material sequenced was gamma-delta T cells from blood. These receptors all come from a pool of human donors (malaria-infected and uninfected, not separated).

This clone was seen many times. This sequence is one base from a far larger clone and is likely a read error. The same CDR3 also results from other DNA sequences found in this sample. The J gene is TRDJ1, the V gene TRDV1; TRDD3 matches 10 bases. TCRdb carries no J gene annotation; the J gene was assigned here by matching the DNA with germline. J lost 0 bases, V lost 3 bases, and 16 bases had no gene match. The CDR3 runs to 20 residues. Germline CDR1 is TSWWSYY and CDR2 is QGS. The CDR3 sequence: CALGEPRRFTGGFYTDKLIF. The CDR3 DNA sequence: TGTGCTCTTGGGGAGCCAAGGCGCTTTACTGGGGGATTCTACACCGATAAACTCATCTTT.

This clone came up a few times. The protein in TCRdb stems from a much larger clone and differs at residue 9 from this DNA's translation, likely a read error; here the protein is translated from the DNA. CDR3 sequence reads: CACDTGIYMITDKLIF. The CDR3 DNA reads as TGTGCCTGTGACACGGGGATTTATATGATCACCGATAAACTCATCTTT. The chain joins TRDV2 to TRDJ1, with a weak D call TRDD3 (6 bases). V dropped 1 base and J dropped 1 base, with 15 bases sitting between them. CDR3 length equals 16 residues. Germline CDR1 and CDR2: GEAIGNYY and EKD.

This clone was found a few times. TCRdb lists the protein of a much larger clone for this DNA, which differs at residue 5, so this is likely a read error; the protein given here is translated from the DNA itself. The genes are TRDV1 and TRDJ1; a weak D match, TRDD2 (6 bases). Germline V gene data show CDR1 as TSWWSYY and CDR2 as QGS. CDR3 length equals 16 residues. V lost 5 bases to trimming and J lost 3 bases, with 19 bases between them. The CDR3 spells CALGPPPSPGPDKLIF. The CDR3 region has the DNA TGTGCTCTTGGGCCCCCCCCTTCCCCCGGGCCCGATAAACTCATCTTT.

For this clone: The protein in TCRdb stems from a much larger clone and differs at residue 12 from this DNA's translation, likely a read error; here the protein is translated from the DNA. The rearrangement joins TRDV2 to TRDJ1, with 7 bases matching TRDD3. TCRdb records no J gene; here it was assigned by comparing the DNA to germline. The CDR3 consists of 15 residues. V was clipped by 4 bases and J by 10 bases; unmatched bases: 17. Germline CDR1 GEAIGNYY, CDR2 EKD. For the CDR3, the DNA is TGTGCCTGTGATTGCGTGGCGGGAGACTGGGGCAGACTCATCTTT. This gives the protein CACDCVAGDWGRLIF.

This clone was detected only a few times. This likely reflects a read error, since a far larger clone is one base away. Other DNA sequences from this sample encode an identical CDR3 as well. The CDR3 DNA follows: TGTGCCTGTGACACCCTAACGACTGGGGGATACGGCTTGACAGCACAACTCTTCTTC. Residues: CACDTLTTGGYGLTAQLFF. No call exists for the J gene, whereas the V gene is TRDV2; the D call of TRDD3 is as the table states it, not checked on the DNA. CDR1 GEAIGNYY and CDR2 EKD come from the germline V gene. This CDR3 has 19 amino acids.

This clone has just a few counts. A read error is the likely source, as a far larger clone sits one nucleotide away. At the DNA level, this CDR3 is encoded by other sequences in the same sample as well. The chain recombines TRDV2 with TRDJ1, with D hard to call. Per the germline V gene, CDR1 is GEAIGNYY and CDR2 is EKD. The CDR3 has 17 amino acids. This CDR3 is CACDTLSAGLYTDKLIF. CDR3 in DNA: TGTGCCTGCGACACCTTATCGGCGGGTTTGTACACCGATAAACTCATCTTT.

Comment on this clone: The protein in TCRdb stems from a much larger clone and differs at residue 11 from this DNA's translation, likely a read error; here the protein is translated from the DNA. V gene TRDV2 combines with J gene TRDJ1; 8 nucleotides align to TRDD3. The CDR3 is made up of 19 amino acids. Germline assignment: CDR1 GEAIGNYY and CDR2 EKD. The V and J ends lost 0 bases and 3 bases, in that order; junction bases with no gene match: 17. CDR3 residues: CACDTGIGGGFRGADKLIF. CDR3 DNA sequence: TGTGCCTGTGACACCGGAATCGGTGGGGGATTCAGAGGGGCCGATAAACTCATCTTT.

Concerning this clone: The amino acid sequence in TCRdb belongs to a much larger clone and departs from this DNA's translation at residue 10, likely a sequencing read error; the sequence shown is translated from the DNA. The rearrangement uses TRDV2 and TRDJ1; tentatively, D is TRDD3 (6 bases). TCRdb does not report a J gene; here it was assigned by matching the DNA to germline references. CDR1 and CDR2 (germline): GEAIGNYY, EKD. This CDR3 region has 16 residues. V dropped 2 bases and J dropped 0 bases, with 15 bases sitting between them. The CDR3 bases are TGTGCCTGTGACAAGGTGGGGGTTCTCCACACCGATAAACTCATCTTT. It translates to CACDKVGVLHTDKLIF.

This clone has at least ten counts. V is TRDV2 and J is TRDJ1, with 10 nucleotides matching TRDD3. This CDR3 spans 18 amino acids. Germline CDR1 and CDR2: GEAIGNYY and EKD. Losses at the gene ends were 3 bases for V and 1 base for J; bases not matched to a gene: 13. CDR3 protein: CACDALLGDATGTDKLIF. CDR3 DNA sequence: TGTGCCTGTGACGCATTACTGGGGGATGCTACGGGCACCGATAAACTCATCTTT.

This clone was seen a few times. The protein recorded in TCRdb matches a much larger clone and deviates from this DNA's translation at residue 17, suggesting a read error; the protein here is obtained by translating the DNA. The V gene call reads TRDV2; no J gene was called; TRDD3, as called in the table, went unchecked against the DNA. The CDR3 extends over 18 amino acids. Germline V CDR1 and CDR2: GEAIGNYY, EKD. The CDR3 nucleotides are TGTGCCTGTGACACCAAGGAGGCTGGGGGATACGCCTCCGATAAACTCACCTTT. The encoded protein is CACDTKEAGGYASDKLTF.

The table lists this clone with a few counts. TCRdb shows a much larger clone's protein in place of this DNA's translation, and the two differ at residue 6, likely through a read error; the protein shown is translated from the DNA. This sequence joins TRDV1 and TRDJ1; D is undetermined. The J gene was missing in TCRdb and was found by matching the end of the DNA to germline. V lost 2 bases and J 0 bases, leaving 19 bases between the germline ends. This CDR3 is 18 amino acids long. Germline V gene sequence: CDR1 TSWWSYY, CDR2 QGS. CDR3 region: CALGEFAQVVPHTDKLIF. CDR3 nucleotides: TGTGCTCTTGGGGAATTTGCTCAAGTCGTCCCCCACACCGATAAACTCATCTTT.

The sample holds many counts of this clone. The CDR3 DNA reads TGTGCCTGTGACAATACTGGGGGGTCCTGGGACACCCGACAGATGTTTTTC. It specifies CACDNTGGSWDTRQMFF. The chain combines TRDV2 with TRDJ3; 8 nucleotides match TRDD3. Unmatched junction bases numbered 3, after V lost 2 bases and J lost 1 base. The CDR3 is 17 residues long. Germline loops: CDR1 GEAIGNYY, CDR2 EKD.

Worth noting for this clone: Translating this DNA gives a protein that differs at residue 4 from the TCRdb one, which belongs to a much larger clone; a read error is likely, and the protein shown is this translation. CDR3 residues: CALRETRTGGYLSTKLIF. CDR3 DNA sequence: TGTGCTCTTAGGGAAACTAGGACTGGGGGATACCTATCGACAAAACTCATCTTT. This chain connects TRDV1 to TRDJ1, with TRDD3 matching 12 bases. The J gene, missing from TCRdb, was assigned here through DNA to germline matching. Germline V lookup: CDR1 TSWWSYY, CDR2 QGS. The CDR3 runs 18 residues.

In the case of this clone: TCRdb lists the protein of a much larger clone for this DNA, which differs at residue 15, so this is likely a read error; the protein given here is translated from the DNA itself. The chain couples TRDV1 to TRDJ1; TRDD3 agrees at 10 bases. TCRdb offers no J gene call, so here the DNA was matched to germline to obtain one. J was trimmed by 0 bases and V by 2 bases; bases with no gene match: 18. Germline-derived CDR1 and CDR2 are TSWWSYY and QGS. There are 21 residues in the CDR3. The CDR3 coding sequence is TGTGCTCTTGGGGAAATGAACACCGGGGGATACGCAGTAAGGCACACCGATAAACTCATCTTT. Translated: CALGEMNTGGYAVRHTDKLIF.

On this clone: For this DNA, TCRdb reports the protein of a much larger clone, which diverges at residue 12, most likely from a read error; the protein presented here is translated directly from the DNA. The chain combines TRDV2 with TRDJ1; TRDD3 matches 10 bases. The J gene, not given by TCRdb, was assigned here from a germline match of the nucleotide sequence. CDR1 and CDR2 (germline): GEAIGNYY, EKD. There are 16 residues in the CDR3. CDR3 in amino acids: CACDTGGYGYTNKLIF. The DNA of the CDR3 is TGTGCCTGTGACACCGGGGGATACGGCTACACCAATAAACTCATCTTT.

Concerning this clone itself: The protein in TCRdb stems from a much larger clone and differs at residue 5 from this DNA's translation, likely a read error; here the protein is translated from the DNA. The rearrangement links TRDV2 to TRDJ1; the match to TRDD2 covers 9 bases. TCRdb carries no J gene annotation; the J gene was assigned here by matching the DNA with germline. J gave up 2 bases and V 3 bases, and 21 bases lay outside the gene matches. Germline assignment: CDR1 GEAIGNYY and CDR2 EKD. CDR3 length: 20 residues. In DNA, the CDR3 is TGTGCCTGTGACGCCGGCCTTCCTACGGTGTGGCCTAAGGGAACCGATAAACTCATCTTT. Protein product: CACDAGLPTVWPKGTDKLIF.

On this clone itself: A read error is likely here: a far larger clone is one base away. The rearrangement joins TRDV1 to TRDJ1; 9 bases align to TRDD3. Here the J gene was assigned by germline matching of the DNA, as TCRdb has none. The CDR3 consists of 21 residues. Germline trimming cut 5 bases from V and 7 bases from J; bases unmatched to any gene: 29. Germline V lookup: CDR1 TSWWSYY, CDR2 QGS. As DNA, the CDR3 is TGTGCTCTTGGGAATGGCTTCCCCATCCTTCTGGGGGATCTGGGGGCCGGTAAACTCATCTTT. Translation gives CALGNGFPILLGDLGAGKLIF.

In the case of this clone: Since a far larger clone is one base different, this is likely a read error. J is TRDJ1 and V is TRDV1, with 7 bases that match TRDD3. No J gene is reported in TCRdb; it was inferred here by comparing the DNA with germline. Trimming cost V 2 bases and J 7 bases; bases outside gene matches: 7. This CDR3 has 14 residues. Germline V gene lookup returns CDR1 TSWWSYY and CDR2 QGS. As DNA, the CDR3 is TGTGCTCTTGGGGAAAACTGGGGAACGATTAAACTCATCTTT. Its protein is CALGENWGTIKLIF.

This clone has a handful of counts. TCRdb has a much larger clone's protein, which differs at residue 12 from the translation of this DNA, likely because of a read error; what is shown is the protein translated from the DNA. V and J are TRDV1 and TRDJ1; 8 bases match TRDD3. TCRdb is silent on the J gene; assignment here came from matching the DNA to germline. The CDR3 contains 22 residues. V shed 1 base and J 0 bases; nucleotides not matched to a gene: 22. Per germline, CDR1 TSWWSYY and CDR2 QGS. Here the CDR3 DNA reads TGTGCTCTTGGGGAACACCGTTTGTACTGGGGGGTACACAGTCGGTACACCGATAAACTCATCTTT. Amino acid sequence: CALGEHRLYWGVHSRYTDKLIF.